This T cell receptor beta chain was recorded in a study of blood T cells in healthy people across ages (dated by TCRdb to between 2014 and 2017). Context from the whole study: In model experiments, template switching captured roughly one uniquely barcoded TCR beta cDNA molecule for every two T cells. The study analyzed two additional independent replicas of 1 million unique cDNA reads from the same blood draw for two donors, one aged 18 to 29 and one aged 80 or older. To avoid experimental bias, donors of different ages were distributed randomly across sequencing lanes. Four age groups were formed from the donors: young (average approximately 15 years), middle-aged (around 41), aged (over 55) and long-lived (less than 85). Using deep sequencing normalized with unique cDNA molecular identifiers, the study measured how TCR beta repertoire diversity changes with age. General conclusions and limits of the study: The percentage of naive T cells measured by flow cytometry correlated strongly with observed TCR beta diversity. As age increased, observed TCR beta diversity per million T cells dropped in a roughly linear way, and a significant reduction was already evident by age about 40. Bulk unsorted PBMC profiling prevented conclusive comparison of naive and antigen-experienced compartments. The long-lived group showed more naive CD4+ T cells, fewer expanded clones and increased TCR diversity than the aged group, suggesting age selection. Estimates of total diversity based on one million sequenced T cells were considered lower bounds and underestimates. Because the CMV infection status of the donors was unknown, age-related changes in expanded clonotypes may potentially have been confounded.

Donors were 39 systemically healthy Caucasian individuals from Russia aged roughly 6 to 100 years. Each donor gave 8 to 10 milliliters of peripheral blood, drawn into EDTA-treated Vacutainer tubes. Ficoll-Paque density-gradient centrifugation was used to isolate PBMCs, with at least 6.5 million per sample. Trizol reagent was used to extract total RNA from the PBMCs, yielding at least 5.5 micrograms per sample. The percentages of naive CD45RAhigh/CD27high T cells were determined by flow cytometry on a PBMC aliquot from every donor. Library construction relied on 5' RACE. Sequencer: Illumina HiSeq 2500. A second roughly 7 to 11 cycle PCR used a sample-barcoded 5' primer and a J-beta primer mix. Each TCR beta cDNA molecule received a unique molecular identifier from a template-switch 5' adaptor carrying 12 random nucleotides. At least 3 million CDR3-containing paired-end reads were obtained from each sample. All of the RNA was converted into first-strand cDNA using the Mint cDNA synthesis kit, with a TRBC-specific oligonucleotide serving as the primer. Following uracil-DNA glycosylase treatment, all cDNA underwent a first 18-cycle PCR with the universal primers M1SS and BC2_uni_R. Per the source publication's procedure: Each sample was normalized by randomly selecting 1 million high-quality reads, each carrying a distinct molecular identifier. Reads sharing molecular identifiers were discarded rather than binned into consensus sequences. MiTCR, set to a Q25 quality threshold and the strictest error-elimination algorithm, was used for CDR3 identification, clonotype clustering and error correction. A nonparametric unseen species model with Euler transformation was used to estimate lower-bound total TCR beta diversity. TCRdb handled the public reads itself, with Q25 trimming in fastp and clone calling in MiXCR, and kept productive beta chains. Identical CDR3 proteins give one entry, which carries the most common genes and DNA. TCRdb's processing, not the authors' own work, is the source of the V and J calls. Across this sample there are roughly 1.5 million distinct CDR3 sequences, with under 55% seen only once. The ten largest clones take up more than 4% of the sample.

The V end gives up 6 bases and the J end 4 bases, leaving 4 bases in the junction not matched to a gene. Reading the germline V gene gives CDR1 SQVTM and CDR2 ANQGSEA. The CDR3 contains 14 residues, cysteine and phenylalanine counted. CDR3 DNA only is kept here, 42 bases in frame from base 1. This clonotype was counted between two and nine times. Its antigen remains undetermined. Within one base of it there is no much larger clone, and no base qualities were kept. The chain joins TRBV29-1 to TRBJ2-5, with 14 bases matching TRBD2. Input material: blood. The TCR sequence derives from a woman aged 18-29 years in good health. The nucleotide sequence reads as follows: TGCAGCGTCGCCGGGACTAGCGGGGGAGAGACCCAGTACTTC. Its translation reads: CSVAGTSGGETQYF.